This passage covers 24 T cell receptor beta chains from one sample sequenced in a study of cytomegalovirus exposure and HLA in healthy donors. The PCR contained 60 Vbeta and 13 Jbeta primers. This table comes from immunoSEQ multiplex PCR, and its TCRdb copy is limited to in-frame clones, with some not included. This table has 170,000 or so clones, roughly 86% appearing once. Sequenced: PBMCs. Source of these receptors: a girl aged 10 to 17 in good health and CMV-seropositive.

This clone was counted between two and nine times. J is TRBJ1-2 and V is TRBV4-2, with D unresolved. Per germline, CDR1 LGHNA and CDR2 YNFKEQ. Trimming removed 0 bases at V and 1 base at J, with 6 bases between. The CDR3 has 14 residues. For the CDR3, the DNA is TGTGCCAGCAGCCAAGAACTAGGTAACTATGGCTACACCTTC. It yields the protein CASSQELGNYGYTF.

The rearrangement joins TRBV7-8 to TRBJ2-7, with 12 bases fitting TRBD2. V lost 4 bases, J lost 1 base, and 2 bases stayed unmatched. Germline V gene lookup returns CDR1 SGHVS and CDR2 FQNEAQ. The CDR3 runs to 15 residues. CDR3 loop: CASSSLAGGSYEQYF. The DNA for the CDR3 is TGTGCCAGCAGCTCTCTAGCGGGGGGGTCCTACGAGCAGTACTTC.

A single count supports this clone. The rearrangement joins TRBV7-2 to TRBJ1-1; a possible D gene is TRBD1 (5 bases). Germline V gene lookup returns CDR1 SGHTA and CDR2 FQGNSA. This CDR3 comprises 15 residues. The V and J ends lost 4 bases and 1 base respectively, with 13 bases between them. CDR3 sequence reads: CASSSRSRANTEAFF. CDR3 bases: TGTGCCAGCAGCTCCCGTTCCAGGGCGAACACTGAAGCTTTCTTT.

The chain recombines TRBV27 with TRBJ2-7; 7 bases fit TRBD1. In germline, CDR1 is MNHEY, CDR2 SMNVEV (reference sequence). The V and J ends lost 0 bases and 4 bases, in that order; junction bases with no gene match: 3. The CDR3 contains 14 residues. The CDR3 loop reads CASSLSWTGYEQYF. CDR3 DNA: TGTGCCAGCAGTTTATCCTGGACAGGTTACGAGCAGTACTTC.

This chain joins TRBV6-5 and TRBJ1-1, with a tentative D call TRBD1 (5 bases). The V gene lost 4 bases and the J gene lost 8 bases, with 14 bases spanning the gap. This CDR3 comprises 13 residues. Germline loops: CDR1 MNHEY, CDR2 SVGAGI. Here the CDR3 reads CASSLRQSTEAFF. The CDR3 DNA sequence: TGTGCCAGCAGTTTACGACAGAGTACAGAAGCTTTCTTT.

The chain employs TRBV4-2 and TRBJ2-2; 7 positions match TRBD1. The CDR3 covers 15 residues. Germline CDR1 reads LGHNA; CDR2 reads YNFKEQ. The J segment lost 3 bases and the V segment lost 2 bases, leaving 3 bases of the junction unmatched. CDR3 in DNA: TGTGCCAGCAGCCAAAAAGACAGGGACACCGGGGAGCTGTTTTTT. It specifies CASSQKDRDTGELFF.

This sequence joins TRBV7-3 and TRBJ2-3, with TRBD1 matching 9 bases. This CDR3 contains 16 residues. Per germline, CDR1 SGHTA and CDR2 FQGTGA. The junction had 6 bases not matched to a gene; V was cut back by 4 bases and J by 1 base. CDR3: CASSSRQGGRTDTQYF. In DNA, the CDR3 is TGTGCCAGCAGCTCAAGACAGGGGGGCCGCACAGATACGCAGTATTTT.

This chain uses TRBV7-3 with TRBJ2-7; D is unresolved. V dropped 6 bases and J dropped 5 bases, with 23 bases sitting between them. Germline-derived CDR1 and CDR2 are SGHTA and FQGTGA. The CDR3 is 16 amino acids. CDR3 DNA: TGTGCCAGCAGTTTGACGGCGGCAGAGGCCGCCCACGAGCAGTACTTC. Amino acids: CASSLTAAEAAHEQYF.

The chain uses TRBV29-1 and TRBJ2-5, with D perhaps matching TRBD1 (5 bases). V shed 5 bases and J shed 2 bases, with 12 bases lying between them. The V gene's germline CDR1 is SQVTM and CDR2 ANQGSEA. This CDR3 is 13 amino acids long. The CDR3, as DNA: TGCAGCGTTCCCAGGGCCCCACAAGAGACCCAGTACTTC. It translates to CSVPRAPQETQYF.

This clone was recorded only once. A read error may account for a junction end that differs from germline. This chain connects TRBV7-9 to TRBJ1-1; 8 nucleotides agree with TRBD1. The CDR3 sequence is 18 residues long. Germline V gene data show CDR1 as SEHNR and CDR2 as FQNEAQ (reference sequence). CDR3 sequence (DNA): TGTTCCAGCAGTACCGATCAGGGGGCCCTATACATGAACACTGAAGCTTTCTTT. It is translated as CSSSTDQGALYMNTEAFF.

The V gene is TRBV6-1, the J gene TRBJ2-7; 7 bases are shared with TRBD1. Germline CDR1 is MNHNS and CDR2 is SASEGT. Germline trimming cut 4 bases from V and 3 bases from J; bases unmatched to any gene: 9. The length of the CDR3 is 15 residues. The CDR3 spells CASSVLLQGIYEQYF. CDR3 DNA: TGTGCCAGCAGTGTACTCCTACAGGGGATCTACGAGCAGTACTTC.

The rearrangement links TRBV2 to TRBJ2-2; 10 bases align to TRBD1. Losses at the gene ends were 5 bases for V and 2 bases for J; bases not matched to a gene: 5. The CDR3 spans 16 residues. CDR1 SNHLY and CDR2 FYNNEI come from the germline V gene. CDR3 loop: CASSFGTGDNTGELFF. CDR3 DNA: TGTGCCAGCAGTTTTGGGACAGGGGATAACACCGGGGAGCTGTTTTTT.

This clone was counted a single time. This sequence joins TRBV6-5 and TRBJ1-5; tentative D call: TRBD1 (6 bases). The CDR3 has 15 residues. Trimming pared 7 bases from V and 0 bases from J, leaving 13 bases between. Germline values: CDR1 MNHEY, CDR2 SVGAGI. The chain's CDR3 is CASTPGVYSNQPQHF. For the CDR3, the DNA is TGTGCCAGCACCCCAGGGGTATATAGCAATCAGCCCCAGCATTTT.

The rearrangement joins TRBV5-4 to TRBJ2-7; 7 bases align to TRBD1. CDR3 length equals 15 residues. Germline CDR1 and CDR2: SGHNT and YYREEE (reference sequence). J gave up 1 base and V 4 bases, and 8 bases lay outside the gene matches. The chain's CDR3 is CASSPVTGQSYEQYF. The DNA for the CDR3 is TGTGCCAGCAGCCCAGTGACGGGACAGTCCTACGAGCAGTACTTC.

This chain uses TRBV11-2 with TRBJ2-3, with D perhaps TRBD1 (6 bases). Germline V gene data show CDR1 as SGHAT and CDR2 as FQNNGV. Trimming removed 4 bases at V and 2 bases at J, with 22 bases between. This CDR3 region has 18 residues. The CDR3 is CASSSFGTIKGFTDTQYF. As DNA, the CDR3 is TGTGCCAGCAGCTCATTCGGGACAATAAAAGGTTTCACAGATACGCAGTATTTT.

The J gene is TRBJ1-1, the V gene TRBV19; D is unclear. Germline lookup yields CDR1 LNHDA and CDR2 SQIVND (reference sequence). The CDR3 sequence is 16 residues long. Trimming cost V 4 bases and J 0 bases, with 15 bases left between them. CDR3 region: CASSRTGPPVNTEAFF. The CDR3 DNA follows: TGTGCCAGTAGTAGGACTGGGCCCCCGGTGAACACTGAAGCTTTCTTT.

This rearrangement joins TRBV11-2 to TRBJ2-3; the match to TRBD1 covers 8 bases. V shed 6 bases and J 4 bases; nucleotides not matched to a gene: 6. The CDR3 runs to 14 residues. Germline CDR1 is SGHAT and CDR2 is FQNNGV. Here the CDR3 reads CASRTTGVADTQYF. The CDR3 nucleotides are TGTGCCAGCAGGACGACAGGGGTTGCAGATACGCAGTATTTT.

The rearrangement uses TRBV4-1 and TRBJ1-2; D unclear. The CDR3 covers 15 residues. V shed 0 bases and J shed 2 bases, with 10 bases lying between them. Germline V lookup: CDR1 MGHRA, CDR2 YSYEKL. The chain's CDR3 is CASSQESSGNYGYTF. The DNA for the CDR3 is TGCGCCAGCAGCCAAGAATCCTCAGGAAACTATGGCTACACCTTC.

This clone occurred once. J is TRBJ1-1 and V is TRBV11-2, with unresolved D. V was shortened by 1 base and J by 3 bases, with 9 bases between the two germline ends. This CDR3 has 14 residues. CDR1 SGHAT and CDR2 FQNNGV come from the germline V gene. CDR3 sequence (DNA): TGTGCCAGCAGCTTAGGCATAGAGTACACTGAAGCTTTCTTT. It encodes CASSLGIEYTEAFF.

The chain uses TRBV7-8 and TRBJ2-7, with a tentative D call TRBD2 (7 bases). The germline gives CDR1 SGHVS, CDR2 FQNEAQ. V lost 4 bases to trimming and J lost 5 bases, with 12 bases between them. The CDR3 totals 13 residues. The CDR3 sequence: CASSSRGGHEQYF. Here the CDR3 DNA reads TGTGCCAGCAGCTCTAGGGGGGGCCACGAGCAGTACTTC.

The rearrangement joins TRBV6-5 to TRBJ1-4; perhaps TRBD1 as D (6 bases). Germline V gene data show CDR1 as MNHEY and CDR2 as SVGAGI. Deletions cut 0 bases from V and 5 bases from J, with 10 bases between. The CDR3 length is 15 residues. The CDR3 region is CASSYSDRTNEKLFF. In DNA form, the CDR3 reads TGTGCCAGCAGTTACTCCGACAGGACGAATGAAAAACTGTTTTTT.

The chain links TRBV9 to TRBJ1-2, with 7 bases that match TRBD1. V shed 3 bases, J shed 4 bases, and the junction held 6 bases outside the gene matches. The CDR3 extends over 14 amino acids. The germline V gene has CDR1 SGDLS and CDR2 YYNGEE. DNA of the CDR3: TGTGCCAGCAGCGGACAGGGCGTATTCTATGGCTACACCTTC. Translating it yields CASSGQGVFYGYTF.

V usage is TRBV4-1 and J usage is TRBJ2-3; 12 nucleotides agree with TRBD2. There are 16 residues in the CDR3. With 3 bases clipped from V and 3 bases from J, the junction kept 4 bases outside the gene matches. The germline CDR1 and CDR2 sequences are MGHRA and YSYEKL. The CDR3 is CASSQLAGGLTDTQYF. In DNA form, the CDR3 reads TGCGCCAGCAGCCAGCTAGCGGGGGGGCTTACAGATACGCAGTATTTT.

This clone was observed a single time. V is TRBV19 and J is TRBJ1-5; TRBD1 matches at 11 bases. This CDR3 contains 16 residues. The germline V gene has CDR1 LNHDA and CDR2 SQIVND (reference sequence). Trimming removed 9 bases from V and 3 bases from J; junction bases left unmatched: 10. Written as DNA, the CDR3 is TGTGCCAGCAGGGAGGGGACAGGGGGTTCCAATCAGCCCCAGCATTTT. It is translated as CASREGTGGSNQPQHF.